This TCR beta chain was documented in a study of tumor and adjacent non-tumor tissue in lung cancer. The CDR3 loop spans 16 amino acids. CDR1 is SGHDT, CDR2 YYEEEE, per germline. A modified ARM-PCR protocol with three rounds of nested PCR amplified TCRbeta. TCRdb ran MiXCR on the multiplex PCR reads and lists one entry per CDR3 protein. The table includes tens of thousands of distinct CDR3 sequences, around 80% detected once. To note about this clonotype: Mismatch with germline at one junction end may stem from a read error.

This sample's RNA came from whole unsorted tissue. Distant lung tissue was collected more than 3 cm away from the tumor edge. This TCR came from a man in his 70s with non-small cell lung cancer. This chain joins TRBV5-6 and TRBJ2-7; weak D call: TRBD2 (6 bases). The source material was distant non-tumor lung tissue. The CDR3 DNA sequence: TGTGCCAACAGCTCCGTTGTCCGGGAGAGGACCTACAAGCAGTACTTC. This gives the protein CANSSVVRERTYKQYF.